This T cell receptor (beta chain) was identified during a study of shared clonotypes between healthy human individuals. This CDR3 has 13 residues. Germline V gene lookup returns CDR1 LNHDA and CDR2 SQIVND (reference sequence). Trimming took 1 base from V and 1 from J, leaving 5 bases between them. Naive-designated CD8 cells lacked CD45RO, were positively enriched for CCR7, and omitted terminally differentiated effector memory CD45RA+ cells. This table comes from immunoSEQ multiplex PCR, and its TCRdb copy is limited to in-frame clones, with some not included. The data show 2 million to 2.5 million clones, with 85% to 95% seen just once and approximately 1.7% held by the top ten.

The clonotype comes from a man aged 18 to 29 in good health. Some clones in this sample may be carry-over from other donors' samples. The sample consisted of naive CD8+ T cells from PBMCs. The genes are TRBV19 and TRBJ2-7; D is unresolved. In DNA, the CDR3 is TGTGCCAGTAGTATAGCCATATCCTACGAGCAGTACTTC. Residues: CASSIAISYEQYF.